A selection of T cell receptor beta chains follows, all from one sample in a study of cytomegalovirus exposure and HLA in healthy donors. Data came from immunoSEQ multiplex PCR; TCRdb stores just in-frame clones and leaves some out. The data hold 150,000 to 200,000 clones, with approximately 71% observed a single time. The specimen was PBMCs. The receptors here all came from a woman aged 40 to 50 in good health and CMV-seropositive. Both conserved end residues are part of each CDR3. The D gene is left open where the match is weak. Rows give clone size only sometimes, using once, few, many, or a class for an expanded clone.

CDR3aa: CASSLREAPNTEAFF
CDR3nt: TGTGCCAGCAGCTTACGGGAGGCTCCGAACACTGAAGCTTTCTTT
d_gene: .
v_gene: TRBV5-4
len: 15
abundance: once
j_gene: TRBJ1-1

CDR3aa: CATQGNYGYTF
CDR3nt: TGTGCAACGCAGGGAAACTATGGCTACACCTTC
d_gene: .
v_gene: TRBV30
len: 11
abundance: .
j_gene: TRBJ1-2

CDR3aa: CASSDRGGEGQPQHF
CDR3nt: TGTGCCAGCAGCGATAGAGGGGGCGAGGGTCAGCCCCAGCATTTT
d_gene: TRBD1
v_gene: TRBV9
len: 15
abundance: .
j_gene: TRBJ1-5

CDR3aa: CATQQGNSNQPQHF
CDR3nt: TGTGCCACGCAACAGGGGAATAGCAATCAGCCCCAGCATTTT
d_gene: TRBD1
v_gene: TRBV19
len: 14
abundance: .
j_gene: TRBJ1-5

CDR3aa: CASSLGPGRIQETQYF
CDR3nt: TGTGCCAGCAGCTTGGGTCCTGGCAGAATCCAAGAGACCCAGTACTTC
d_gene: .
v_gene: TRBV5-8
len: 16
abundance: .
j_gene: TRBJ2-5

CDR3aa: CAWSEWTAGNTIYF
CDR3nt: TGTGCCTGGAGTGAATGGACAGCTGGAAACACCATATATTTT
d_gene: .
v_gene: TRBV30
len: 14
abundance: .
j_gene: TRBJ1-3

CDR3aa: CAWSAVGPSYGYTF
CDR3nt: TGTGCCTGGAGTGCGGTGGGGCCAAGCTATGGCTACACCTTC
d_gene: .
v_gene: TRBV30
len: 14
abundance: few
j_gene: TRBJ1-2

CDR3aa: CASSLSGTPYEQYF
CDR3nt: TGTGCCAGCAGTCTGAGCGGGACCCCCTACGAGCAGTACTTC
d_gene: TRBD2
v_gene: TRBV6-5
len: 14
abundance: once
j_gene: TRBJ2-7

CDR3aa: CASSRTAGYEQYF
CDR3nt: TGTGCCAGCAGCCGGACAGCTGGCTACGAGCAGTACTTC
d_gene: .
v_gene: TRBV5-4
len: 13
abundance: few
j_gene: TRBJ2-7

CDR3aa: CASSLGTTTYNEQFF
CDR3nt: TGTGCCAGCAGCTTAGGGACTACCACCTACAATGAGCAGTTCTTC
d_gene: TRBD2
v_gene: TRBV7-3
len: 15
abundance: .
j_gene: TRBJ2-1

CDR3aa: CASSSTGGREKLFF
CDR3nt: TGTGCCAGCTCCTCGACAGGGGGCCGAGAAAAACTGTTTTTT
d_gene: TRBD1
v_gene: TRBV18
len: 14
abundance: once
j_gene: TRBJ1-4

CDR3aa: CASSLDGTSTDTQYF
CDR3nt: TGCGCCAGCAGCTTGGATGGGACTAGCACAGATACGCAGTATTTT
d_gene: .
v_gene: TRBV5-1
len: 15
abundance: .
j_gene: TRBJ2-3

CDR3aa: CASSPFTGLNTEAFF
CDR3nt: TGTGCCAGCTCACCTTTCACAGGGTTGAACACTGAAGCTTTCTTT
d_gene: .
v_gene: TRBV18
len: 15
abundance: few
j_gene: TRBJ1-1

CDR3aa: CASSVEGSGSLETQYF
CDR3nt: TGTGCCAGCAGCGTAGAGGGTAGCGGGAGTTTAGAGACCCAGTACTTC
d_gene: TRBD2
v_gene: TRBV9
len: 16
abundance: once
j_gene: TRBJ2-5

CDR3aa: CASSWGGSVASYEQYF
CDR3nt: TGTGCCAGCAGCTGGGGGGGATCCGTTGCTTCTTACGAGCAGTACTTC
d_gene: TRBD2
v_gene: TRBV5-5
len: 16
abundance: .
j_gene: TRBJ2-7

CDR3aa: CASSPRGGSGNNEQFF
CDR3nt: TGTGCCAGCTCACCACGTGGAGGGAGCGGGAACAATGAGCAGTTCTTC
d_gene: TRBD2
v_gene: TRBV18
len: 16
abundance: .
j_gene: TRBJ2-1

CDR3aa: CASIPDSFNYGYTF
CDR3nt: TGTGCCAGCATCCCGGACAGCTTTAACTATGGCTACACCTTC
d_gene: .
v_gene: TRBV28
len: 14
abundance: few
j_gene: TRBJ1-2

CDR3aa: CASSLPGEGNTEAFF
CDR3nt: TGTGCCAGCAGCTTGCCTGGGGAGGGGAACACTGAAGCTTTCTTT
d_gene: .
v_gene: TRBV5-4
len: 15
abundance: .
j_gene: TRBJ1-1

CDR3aa: CASSQVWGAGELFF
CDR3nt: TGCGCCAGCAGCCAAGTTTGGGGGGCCGGGGAGCTGTTTTTT
d_gene: .
v_gene: TRBV4-1
len: 14
abundance: .
j_gene: TRBJ2-2

CDR3aa: CASSVAGTYTGELFF
CDR3nt: TGTGCCAGCAGCGTAGCGGGAACATACACCGGGGAGCTGTTTTTT
d_gene: .
v_gene: TRBV9
len: 15
abundance: .
j_gene: TRBJ2-2

CDR3aa: CASSAQQVLGETQYF
CDR3nt: TGTGCCAGCAGCGCCCAACAGGTACTCGGGGAGACCCAGTACTTC
d_gene: .
v_gene: TRBV5-6
len: 15
abundance: few
j_gene: TRBJ2-5

CDR3aa: CASSEWVRVKSEQYF
CDR3nt: TGTGCCAGCAGTGAATGGGTCAGGGTAAAATCCGAGCAGTACTTC
d_gene: .
v_gene: TRBV2
len: 15
abundance: .
j_gene: TRBJ2-7

CDR3aa: CASSQVTGYDTEAFF
CDR3nt: TGTGCCAGCAGCCAAGTGACAGGGTATGACACTGAAGCTTTCTTT
d_gene: TRBD1
v_gene: TRBV14
len: 15
abundance: .
j_gene: TRBJ1-1

CDR3aa: CASSGGPSYEQYF
CDR3nt: TGTGCCAGCAGCGGAGGGCCCTCCTACGAGCAGTACTTC
d_gene: .
v_gene: TRBV9
len: 13
abundance: .
j_gene: TRBJ2-7

CDR3aa: CASRVGTGDTGELFF
CDR3nt: TGTGCCAGCAGGGTAGGGACAGGGGACACCGGGGAGCTGTTTTTT
d_gene: TRBD1
v_gene: TRBV6-1
len: 15
abundance: .
j_gene: TRBJ2-2

CDR3aa: CASRDNLNTGELFF
CDR3nt: TGTGCCAGCCGGGACAACCTGAACACCGGGGAGCTGTTTTTT
d_gene: .
v_gene: TRBV28
len: 14
abundance: .
j_gene: TRBJ2-2

CDR3aa: CASSYSTGSNYGYTF
CDR3nt: TGTGCCAGCAGTTACTCGACAGGGTCTAACTATGGCTACACCTTC
d_gene: TRBD1
v_gene: TRBV6-5
len: 15
abundance: .
j_gene: TRBJ1-2

CDR3aa: CASSQDRDRGRLAFF
CDR3nt: TGTGCCAGCAGCCAAGATAGGGACAGGGGGCGTTTAGCTTTCTTT
d_gene: TRBD1
v_gene: TRBV4-2
len: 15
abundance: .
j_gene: TRBJ1-1

CDR3aa: CASSLAPMYEQYF
CDR3nt: TGTGCCAGCAGCTTAGCTCCAATGTACGAGCAGTACTTC
d_gene: .
v_gene: TRBV7-9
len: 13
abundance: few
j_gene: TRBJ2-7